Listed here are 14 T cell receptor beta chains from one sample, sequenced in a study of T cell responses to AZD1222 COVID-19 vaccine. Data came from immunoSEQ multiplex PCR; TCRdb stores just in-frame clones and leaves some out. Counted here are around 88,000 clones, 89% occurring once; the ten biggest clones make up 2.8%. Sequences were derived from peripheral blood, sampled on day 0 of MenACWY control vaccination. These receptors all stem from an adult in good health.

V is TRBV7-8 and J is TRBJ2-1; TRBD1 aligns across 9 bases. The CDR3 length is 14 residues. Germline CDR1 reads SGHVS; CDR2 reads FQNEAQ. V was clipped by 5 bases and J by 5 bases; unmatched bases: 4. The CDR3 DNA reads TGTGCCAGCAGCCCCTGGACAGGGGACAATGAGCAGTTCTTC. Amino acid sequence: CASSPWTGDNEQFF. Looking up the rest from reference TRBV7-8 and TRBJ2-1 gives the full variable domain: GAGVSQSPRYKVAKRGQDVALRCDPISGHVSLFWYQQALGQGPEFLTYFQNEAQLDKSGLPSDRFFAERPEGSVSTLKIQRTQQEDSAVYLCASSPWTGDNEQFFGPGTRLTVL.

The chain uses TRBV11-2 and TRBJ2-2, with D possibly being TRBD1 (6 bases). The germline CDR1 and CDR2 sequences are SGHAT and FQNNGV. This CDR3 is 15 amino acids long. V was pared by 4 bases and J by 6 bases, with 15 bases between. CDR3 protein: CASSSTTGSAGELFF. CDR3 nucleotides: TGTGCCAGCAGCTCGACCACAGGGAGCGCCGGGGAGCTGTTTTTT.

V and J are TRBV6-5 and TRBJ2-7, with 11 nucleotides matching TRBD2. Unmatched junction bases numbered 9, after V lost 10 bases and J lost 4 bases. The CDR3 is made up of 14 amino acids. Germline assignment: CDR1 MNHEY and CDR2 SVGAGI. CDR3 in DNA: TGTGCCATACACCGCGGGACTAGCGGTTACGAGCAGTACTTC. Translated: CAIHRGTSGYEQYF.

The chain uses TRBV28 and TRBJ1-5; D not certain. Germline V gene lookup returns CDR1 MDHEN and CDR2 SYDVKM. V lost 6 bases to trimming and J lost 5 bases, with 17 bases between them. The CDR3 is made up of 15 amino acids. The CDR3 protein is CASSLRVGGDQPQHF. The CDR3 nucleotides are TGTGCCAGCAGCCTACGGGTGGGTGGGGATCAGCCCCAGCATTTT. Drawing the rest from reference TRBV28 and TRBJ1-5, the complete variable domain is DVKVTQSSRYLVKRTGEKVFLECVQDMDHENMFWYRQDPGLGLRLIYFSYDVKMKEKGDIPEGYSVSREKKERFSLILESASTNQTSMYLCASSLRVGGDQPQHFGDGTRLSIL.

The chain recombines TRBV2 with TRBJ2-3, with TRBD1 matching over 8 bases. From germline, CDR1 is SNHLY and CDR2 FYNNEI. Unmatched junction bases numbered 6, after V lost 4 bases and J lost 0 bases. The CDR3 runs to 16 residues. This CDR3 reads CASSADRGRSTDTQYF. In nucleotides, the CDR3 is TGTGCCAGCAGTGCAGACAGGGGTAGGAGCACAGATACGCAGTATTTT.

The chain links TRBV28 to TRBJ2-7; D uncertain. The germline CDR1 and CDR2 sequences are MDHEN and SYDVKM. V was pared by 3 bases and J by 1 base, with 16 bases between. The CDR3 is made up of 16 amino acids. The CDR3 DNA is TGTGCCAGCAGTTTTGACTTGGGATTACCTTCCTACGAGCAGTACTTC. Residues: CASSFDLGLPSYEQYF. Filled out from reference TRBV28 and TRBJ2-7, the complete variable domain reads DVKVTQSSRYLVKRTGEKVFLECVQDMDHENMFWYRQDPGLGLRLIYFSYDVKMKEKGDIPEGYSVSREKKERFSLILESASTNQTSMYLCASSFDLGLPSYEQYFGPGTRLTVT.

V gene TRBV29-1 combines with J gene TRBJ2-1, with 12 bases fitting TRBD2. Unmatched junction bases numbered 13, after V lost 2 bases and J lost 8 bases. This CDR3 is 17 amino acids long. Germline values: CDR1 SQVTM, CDR2 ANQGSEA. CDR3 bases: TGCAGCGTTGAAAGGGGGACTAGCGGGTTCTCCAGAGATGAGCAGTTCTTC. As protein: CSVERGTSGFSRDEQFF.

The chain has TRBV5-1 and TRBJ2-7, with TRBD1 matching over 7 bases. This CDR3 has 14 amino acids. The J segment lost 3 bases and the V segment lost 4 bases, leaving 7 bases of the junction unmatched. Germline V gives CDR1 SGHRS, CDR2 YFSETQ. The chain's CDR3 is CASSARQGGYEQYF. The CDR3 nucleotides read TGCGCCAGCAGCGCAAGACAGGGTGGCTACGAGCAGTACTTC.

For the CDR3, the DNA is TGTGCCAGCAGCTTGCAGGGGATACTCTACGAGCAGTACTTC. Residues: CASSLQGILYEQYF. V and J are TRBV5-4 and TRBJ2-7, with a weak D call TRBD1 (6 bases). Trimming left V 1 base short and J 3 bases short, with 11 bases between. The germline CDR1 and CDR2 sequences are SGHNT and YYREEE (reference sequence). This CDR3 has 14 residues.

The chain couples TRBV6-5 to TRBJ2-7; TRBD1 matches 8 bases. The CDR3 totals 15 residues. V shed 8 bases, J shed 1 base, and the junction held 10 bases outside the gene matches. CDR1 MNHEY and CDR2 SVGAGI come from the germline V gene. CDR3 DNA: TGTGCCAGCGTGGCAGGCACAGGGGGTTCCTACGAGCAGTACTTC. Translation gives CASVAGTGGSYEQYF.

CDR3 nucleotide sequence: TGTGCCAGCAGCTCACAGCAGGGGCTGGGGACTGAAGCTTTCTTT. It yields the protein CASSSQQGLGTEAFF. V and J are TRBV11-2 and TRBJ1-1; possibly TRBD1 for D (6 bases). Per the germline V gene, CDR1 is SGHAT and CDR2 is FQNNGV. The V end was cut by 4 bases, the J end by 5 bases, with 17 bases between. This CDR3 spans 15 amino acids. The full variable domain, rest sourced from reference TRBV11-2 and TRBJ1-1, is EAGVAQSPRYKIIEKRQSVAFWCNPISGHATLYWYQQILGQGPKLLIQFQNNGVVDDSQLPKDRFSAERLKGVDSTLKIQPAKLEDSAVYLCASSSQQGLGTEAFFGQGTRLTVV.

The chain combines TRBV29-1 with TRBJ1-2; D is possibly TRBD1 (5 bases). Looked up from germline, CDR1 is SQVTM and CDR2 is ANQGSEA. The CDR3 is 15 amino acids. V was cut by 5 bases and J by 3 bases, with 19 bases left in between. The CDR3 DNA reads as TGCAGCGTTAGGGCAATCGGGGGTTCCCACTATGGCTACACCTTC. This translates into CSVRAIGGSHYGYTF.

This rearrangement joins TRBV6-2 or TRBV6-3 to TRBJ1-2; TRBD1 matches 7 bases. The CDR3 is made up of 14 amino acids. Looked up from germline, CDR1 is MNHEY and CDR2 is SVGEGT. V shed 2 bases, J shed 2 bases, and the junction held 2 bases outside the gene matches. CDR3 in amino acids: CASSYGGQNYGYTF. The CDR3 bases are TGTGCCAGCAGTTACGGGGGACAGAACTATGGCTACACCTTC.

The chain recombines TRBV3-1 (or the pseudogene TRBV3-2) with TRBJ1-6, with D possibly matching TRBD1 (6 bases). Looked up from germline, CDR1 is LGHDT and CDR2 is YNNKEL (reference sequence). V dropped 6 bases and J dropped 3 bases, with 9 bases sitting between them. This CDR3 has 14 amino acids. The CDR3, as DNA: TGTGCCAGCAGGGACAGTTACTATAATTCACCCCTCCACTTT. This translates into CASRDSYYNSPLHF.